One and the same sample provided the 25 T cell receptor beta chains below, sequenced in a study of chemoradiotherapy in HPV16-positive cancers. Method: immunoSEQ multiplex PCR; TCRdb's copy keeps in-frame clones and lacks some. The sample includes approximately 32,000 clones, roughly 87% of them seen just once. Sample: blood, taken from a patient who underwent chemoradiotherapy. Receptor source: a human donor with HPV-associated anogenital cancer.

The V call is TRBV21-1, the J call TRBJ2-7; TRBD2 reflects the table's D call only, with no check against the DNA. TRBV21-1 has pseudogene status. This CDR3 has 13 amino acids. The CDR3 here is CASSPLGGREQYF. The CDR3 DNA reads TGTGCCAGCAGCCCTCTCGGGGGGCGGGAGCAGTACTTC.

This clone occurred a few times. The J gene is TRBJ2-6, the V gene TRBV21-1; no DNA check was done on the table's D call, TRBD1. TRBV21-1 is designated a pseudogene. CDR3 length: 19 amino acids. Written as DNA, the CDR3 is TGTGCCAGCAGCAAAGGACCGACAGGGGTGTATTCTGGGGCCAACGTCCTGACTTTC. Its protein product is CASSKGPTGVYSGANVLTF.

The rearrangement joins TRBV5-4 to TRBJ2-5; D perhaps matches TRBD2 (6 bases). Germline assignment: CDR1 SGHNT and CDR2 YYREEE (reference sequence). This CDR3 spans 14 amino acids. With 5 bases removed from V and 2 bases from J, the gap between germline ends came to 13 bases. The CDR3 sequence is CASSRREAQETQYF. Written as DNA, the CDR3 is TGTGCCAGCAGTCGGAGGGAGGCACAAGAGACCCAGTACTTC.

The V gene is TRBV7-2, the J gene TRBJ1-5; 8 positions match TRBD1. This CDR3 contains 14 residues. From germline, CDR1 is SGHTA and CDR2 FQGNSA. J was trimmed by 2 bases and V by 5 bases; bases with no gene match: 2. The CDR3 nucleotides read TGTGCCAGCAGCCTGGACAGGGGCAATCAGCCCCAGCATTTT. Translated, it gives CASSLDRGNQPQHF.

The chain employs TRBV11-2 and TRBJ2-2, with TRBD2 matching 11 bases. The germline CDR1 and CDR2 sequences are SGHAT and FQNNGV. The CDR3 covers 16 residues. The V segment lost 6 bases and the J segment 2 bases; nucleotides outside the gene matches: 5. CDR3 in DNA: TGTGCCAGCAGTTTCACTAGCGGGGGTAACACCGGGGAGCTGTTTTTT. Residues: CASSFTSGGNTGELFF.

This chain connects TRBV9 to TRBJ2-1; D possibly matches TRBD1 or TRBD2 (7 bases each). This CDR3 contains 15 residues. Germline V gene sequence: CDR1 SGDLS, CDR2 YYNGEE. Deletions cut 4 bases from V and 8 bases from J, with 19 bases between. The DNA for the CDR3 is TGTGCCAGCAGCCCAGGGGGGGCGCTTTTAGATGAGCAGTTCTTC. Protein: CASSPGGALLDEQFF.

The CDR3 sequence is CASSPDRVGNSPLHF. As DNA, the CDR3 is TGTGCCAGCAGCCCCGACCGGGTGGGAAATTCACCCCTCCACTTT. The V call is TRBV5-4, the J call TRBJ1-6; D uncertain. The germline V gene has CDR1 SGHNT and CDR2 YYREEE (reference sequence). The V and J ends lost 4 bases and 7 bases respectively, with 15 bases between them. This CDR3 comprises 15 residues.

The CDR3 loop is CASSQESGRAREQFF. In nucleotides, the CDR3 is TGCGCCAGCAGCCAAGAAAGCGGGAGGGCCCGTGAGCAGTTCTTC. The V and J genes are TRBV4-3 and TRBJ2-1; 10 bases line up with TRBD2. The CDR3 length is 15 residues. The J segment lost 9 bases and the V segment lost 0 bases, leaving 5 bases of the junction unmatched. CDR1 is LGHNA, CDR2 YSLEER, per germline.

This clone was observed a few times. The V gene is TRBV6-6, the J gene TRBJ2-7, with no clear D. The CDR3 sequence is 12 residues long. CDR1 is MNHNY, CDR2 SVGAGI, per germline (reference sequence). V was cut by 0 bases and J by 6 bases, with 6 bases left in between. For the CDR3, the DNA is TGTGCCAGCAGTTACTCGGGCTTCGAGCAGTACTTC. Translated: CASSYSGFEQYF.

The V call is TRBV7-9, the J call TRBJ2-5; 10 bases line up with TRBD1. CDR1 is SEHNR, CDR2 FQNEAQ, per germline (reference sequence). V lost 5 bases, J lost 4 bases, and 4 bases stayed unmatched. The CDR3 has 14 amino acids. The CDR3 nucleotides read TGTGCCAGCAGCGCGACAGGGGGCTTAGAGACCCAGTACTTC. This gives the protein CASSATGGLETQYF.

This clone occurred once. The chain combines TRBV5-1 with TRBJ1-6; 12 bases map to TRBD1. In germline, CDR1 is SGHRS, CDR2 YFSETQ. The CDR3 totals 15 residues. V lost 2 bases, J lost 10 bases, and 4 bases stayed unmatched. CDR3 amino acids: CASSFPGQGASPLHF. For the CDR3, the DNA is TGCGCCAGCAGCTTCCCGGGACAGGGGGCCTCACCCCTCCACTTT.

The rearrangement links TRBV9 to TRBJ2-6, with no clear D. Germline CDR1 SGDLS, CDR2 YYNGEE. Trimming took 6 bases from V and 0 from J, leaving 7 bases between them. The CDR3 loop spans 14 amino acids. The CDR3 reads CASKSGSGANVLTF. CDR3 coding DNA: TGTGCCAGCAAATCCGGCTCTGGGGCCAACGTCCTGACTTTC.

This clone was detected only once. The rearrangement uses TRBV18 and TRBJ2-5; 8 bases are shared with TRBD1. The germline gives CDR1 KGHSH, CDR2 LQKENI. The V segment lost 6 bases and the J segment 5 bases; nucleotides outside the gene matches: 8. CDR3 length: 14 residues. Here the CDR3 DNA reads TGTGCCAGCTCCCCGGGACAGGTGGGGGAGACCCAGTACTTC. The encoded protein is CASSPGQVGETQYF.

V usage is TRBV11-1 and J usage is TRBJ2-3, with 8 positions matching TRBD2. The V gene's germline CDR1 is SGHAT and CDR2 FQDESV (reference sequence). V lost 5 bases, J lost 0 bases, and 7 bases stayed unmatched. The CDR3 contains 16 residues. The CDR3 spells CASSALAGVSTDTQYF. CDR3 nucleotide sequence: TGTGCCAGCAGCGCTCTAGCGGGTGTTAGCACAGATACGCAGTATTTT.

The rearrangement joins TRBV5-5 to TRBJ1-6; TRBD1 aligns across 8 bases. Trimming at V came to 4 bases and at J to 6 bases, leaving 6 bases not matched to a gene. The germline CDR1 and CDR2 sequences are SGHKS and YYEKEE (reference sequence). The CDR3 has 15 amino acids. In DNA form, the CDR3 reads TGTGCCAGCAGCCGTACAGGGGGTCCTAATTCACCCCTCCACTTT. Its protein is CASSRTGGPNSPLHF.

The chain is built from TRBV11-2 and TRBJ2-5, with TRBD1 matching over 11 bases. J gave up 4 bases and V 3 bases, and 4 bases lay outside the gene matches. From germline, CDR1 is SGHAT and CDR2 FQNNGV. This CDR3 is 15 amino acids long. CDR3 nucleotides: TGTGCCAGCAGCTTCTCCGGGACAGGGGGAGAGACCCAGTACTTC. Translating gives CASSFSGTGGETQYF.

The chain is built from TRBV6-6 and TRBJ1-5, with D unclear. The CDR3 is 12 amino acids. Germline V gene sequence: CDR1 MNHNY, CDR2 SVGAGI (reference sequence). V was pared by 2 bases and J by 7 bases, with 6 bases between. CDR3 sequence: CASSYAAQPQHF. CDR3 DNA: TGTGCCAGCAGTTACGCTGCCCAGCCCCAGCATTTT.

V is TRBV5-6 and J is TRBJ1-2; D remains ambiguous. CDR1 SGHDT and CDR2 YYEEEE come from the germline V gene. Trimming shortened V by 3 bases and J by 8 bases, and 17 bases separated the two germline ends. The length of the CDR3 is 14 residues. CDR3 nucleotide sequence: TGTGCCAGCAGCTCGGGAGGCCTACTTGGGGGCTACACCTTC. Protein: CASSSGGLLGGYTF.

A few counts support this clone. J is TRBJ1-1 and V is TRBV11-1; D is perhaps TRBD1 (6 bases). The length of the CDR3 is 16 residues. The germline CDR1 and CDR2 sequences are SGHAT and FQDESV (reference sequence). Deletions cut 5 bases from V and 2 bases from J, with 18 bases between. The CDR3 DNA sequence: TGTGCCAGCAGCCGCACGGGGCGGGGGCGTAACACTGAAGCTTTCTTT. It specifies CASSRTGRGRNTEAFF.

CDR3 nucleotides: TGTGCCAGCAGCCCTCGACAGGGGATCTACGAGCAGTACTTC. It is translated as CASSPRQGIYEQYF. V and J are TRBV14 and TRBJ2-7, with 8 nucleotides matching TRBD1. V was pared by 4 bases and J by 3 bases, with 5 bases of the junction left unmatched. This CDR3 has 14 residues. Per germline, CDR1 SGHDN and CDR2 FVKESK.

Regarding this clone: The same CDR3 is also encoded by other DNA sequences in this sample. The rearrangement uses TRBV7-2 and TRBJ1-6; no clear D gene. V lost 2 bases to trimming and J lost 9 bases, with 5 bases between them. This CDR3 spans 12 amino acids. CDR1 SGHTA and CDR2 FQGNSA come from the germline V gene. The CDR3 nucleotides are TGTGCCAGCAGCTTACTGGGTTCACCCCTCCACTTT. Its protein product is CASSLLGSPLHF.

The CDR3 DNA reads TGTGCCAGCAGCGTCCTTAGCGGGACCTACAATGAGCAGTTCTTC. As protein: CASSVLSGTYNEQFF. The chain recombines TRBV7-3 with TRBJ2-1; 8 positions match TRBD2. Germline V gene sequence: CDR1 SGHTA, CDR2 FQGTGA. The CDR3 has 15 amino acids. J gave up 2 bases and V 5 bases, and 5 bases lay outside the gene matches.

This clone was counted between two and nine times. The rearrangement uses TRBV30 and TRBJ1-5; D gene ambiguous. Germline lookup yields CDR1 GTSNPN and CDR2 SVGIG (reference sequence). This CDR3 is built from 14 residues. The ends were cut back, 2 bases at V and 4 bases at J, with 12 bases in the middle. The CDR3 DNA is TGTGCCTGGAGTCCAGGTCCACGAAATCAGCCCCAGCATTTT. It translates to CAWSPGPRNQPQHF.

V and J are TRBV19 and TRBJ1-5; 12 bases are a match to TRBD1. This CDR3 contains 17 residues. J lost 6 bases, V lost 4 bases, and 10 bases had no gene match. In germline, CDR1 is LNHDA, CDR2 SQIVND (reference sequence). CDR3 protein: CASSTSKGTGGSQPQHF. CDR3 nucleotides: TGTGCCAGTAGTACCTCGAAAGGGACAGGGGGCAGTCAGCCCCAGCATTTT.

About this clone: The junction departs from the called germline gene at one end, perhaps through a read error. The J gene is TRBJ2-1, the V gene TRBV7-7, with 7 bases matching TRBD2. This CDR3 is 17 amino acids long. Germline V gene sequence: CDR1 SSHAT, CDR2 FNYEAQ (reference sequence). CDR3 DNA sequence: TGTGCTAGCAGCTTAAGATTTAGCGGGTTCTCCTACAATGAGCAGTTCTTC. This gives the protein CASSLRFSGFSYNEQFF. Drawing the rest from reference TRBV7-7 and TRBJ2-1, the complete variable domain is GAGVSQSPRYKVTKRGQDVTLRCDPISSHATLYWYQQALGQGPEFLTYFNYEAQPDKSGLPSDRFSAERPEGSISTLTIQRTEQRDSAMYRCASSLRFSGFSYNEQFFGPGTRLTVL.